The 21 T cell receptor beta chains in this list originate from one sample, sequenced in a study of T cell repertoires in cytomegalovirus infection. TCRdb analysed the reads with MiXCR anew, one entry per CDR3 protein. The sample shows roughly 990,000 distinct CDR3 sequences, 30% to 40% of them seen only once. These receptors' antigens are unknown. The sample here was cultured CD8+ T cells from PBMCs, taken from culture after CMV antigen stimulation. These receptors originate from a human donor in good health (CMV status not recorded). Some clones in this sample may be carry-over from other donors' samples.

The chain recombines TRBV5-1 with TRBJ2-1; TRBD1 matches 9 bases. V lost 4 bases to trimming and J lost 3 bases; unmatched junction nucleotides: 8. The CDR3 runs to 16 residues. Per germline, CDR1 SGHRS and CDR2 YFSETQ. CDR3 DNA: TGCGCCAGCAGCCTTGGGATGGACAGGGGCTACAATGAGCAGTTCTTC. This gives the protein CASSLGMDRGYNEQFF.

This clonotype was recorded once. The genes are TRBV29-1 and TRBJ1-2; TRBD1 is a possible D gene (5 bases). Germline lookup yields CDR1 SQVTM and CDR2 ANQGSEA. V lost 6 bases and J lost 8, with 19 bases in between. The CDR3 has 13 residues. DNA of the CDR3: TGCAGCGTGCCATGGGGGGGACCGGGGGGCTACACCTTC. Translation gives CSVPWGGPGGYTF.

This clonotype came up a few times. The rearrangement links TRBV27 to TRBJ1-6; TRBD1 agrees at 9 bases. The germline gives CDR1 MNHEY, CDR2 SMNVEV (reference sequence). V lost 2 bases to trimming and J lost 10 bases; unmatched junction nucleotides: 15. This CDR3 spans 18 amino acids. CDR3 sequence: CASSLLGSGGTGRSPLHF. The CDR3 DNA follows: TGTGCCAGCAGTTTACTTGGGTCGGGCGGGACAGGGAGGTCACCCCTCCACTTT.

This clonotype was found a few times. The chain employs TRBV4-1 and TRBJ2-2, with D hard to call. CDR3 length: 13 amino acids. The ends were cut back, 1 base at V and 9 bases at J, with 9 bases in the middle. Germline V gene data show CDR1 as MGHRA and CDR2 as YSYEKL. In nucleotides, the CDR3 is TGCGCCAGCAGCCAAGGTCCGGGCAGGGAGCTGTTTTTT. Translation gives CASSQGPGRELFF.

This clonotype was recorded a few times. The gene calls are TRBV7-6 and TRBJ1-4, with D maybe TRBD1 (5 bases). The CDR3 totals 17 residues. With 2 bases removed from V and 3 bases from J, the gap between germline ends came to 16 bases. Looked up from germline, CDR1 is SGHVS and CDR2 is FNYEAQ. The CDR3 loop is CASSLSPAGHPNEKLFF. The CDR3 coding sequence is TGTGCCAGCAGCTTATCTCCGGCAGGACATCCTAATGAAAAACTGTTTTTT.

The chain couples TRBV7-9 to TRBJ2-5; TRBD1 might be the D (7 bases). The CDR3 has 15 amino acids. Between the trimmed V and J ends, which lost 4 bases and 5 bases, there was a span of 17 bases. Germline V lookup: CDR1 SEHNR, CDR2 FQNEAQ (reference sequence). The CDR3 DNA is TGTGCCAGCAGCTCGACTAGGACAGGTGGGGAGACCCAGTACTTC. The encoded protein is CASSSTRTGGETQYF. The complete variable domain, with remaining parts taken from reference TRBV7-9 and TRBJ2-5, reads DTGVSQNPRHKITKRGQNVTFRCDPISEHNRLYWYRQTLGQGPEFLTYFQNEAQLEKSRLLSDRFSAERPKGSFSTLEIQRTEQGDSAMYLCASSSTRTGGETQYFGPGTRLLVL.

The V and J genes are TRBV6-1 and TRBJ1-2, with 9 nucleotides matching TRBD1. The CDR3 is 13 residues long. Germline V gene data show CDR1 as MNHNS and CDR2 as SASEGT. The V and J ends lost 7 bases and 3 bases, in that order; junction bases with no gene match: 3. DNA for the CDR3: TGTGCCAGCAAAGACAGGGGGGACTATGGCTACACCTTC. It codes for CASKDRGDYGYTF.

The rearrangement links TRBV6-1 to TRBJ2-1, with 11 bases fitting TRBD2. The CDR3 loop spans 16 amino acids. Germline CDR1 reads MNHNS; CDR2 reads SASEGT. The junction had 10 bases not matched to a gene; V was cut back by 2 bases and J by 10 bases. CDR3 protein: CASSETVAGGLEEQFF. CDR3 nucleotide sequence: TGTGCCAGCAGTGAAACAGTAGCGGGGGGGCTGGAAGAGCAGTTCTTC.

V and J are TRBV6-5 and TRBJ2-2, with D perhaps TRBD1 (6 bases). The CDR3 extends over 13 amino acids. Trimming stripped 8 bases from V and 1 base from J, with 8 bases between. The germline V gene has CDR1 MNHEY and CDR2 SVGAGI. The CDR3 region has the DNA TGTGCCAGCGTACAGGGGAACACCGGGGAGCTGTTTTTT. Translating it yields CASVQGNTGELFF.

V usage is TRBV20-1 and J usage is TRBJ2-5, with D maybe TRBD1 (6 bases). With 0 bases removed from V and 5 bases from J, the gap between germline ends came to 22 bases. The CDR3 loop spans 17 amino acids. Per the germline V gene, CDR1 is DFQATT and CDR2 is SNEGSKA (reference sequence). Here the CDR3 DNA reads TGCAGTGCTAGAGATAGAGAAGGGGGAACATTGGGGGAGACCCAGTACTTC. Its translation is CSARDREGGTLGETQYF.

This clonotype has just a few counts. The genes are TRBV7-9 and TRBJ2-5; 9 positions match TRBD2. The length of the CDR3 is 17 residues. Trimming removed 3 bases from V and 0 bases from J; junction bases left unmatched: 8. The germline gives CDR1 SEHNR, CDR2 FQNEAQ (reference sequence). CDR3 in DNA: TGTGCCAGCAGCTTTGGGGGTCCTAGCGGGGACCAAGAGACCCAGTACTTC. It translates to CASSFGGPSGDQETQYF. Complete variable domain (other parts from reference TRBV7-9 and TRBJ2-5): DTGVSQNPRHKITKRGQNVTFRCDPISEHNRLYWYRQTLGQGPEFLTYFQNEAQLEKSRLLSDRFSAERPKGSFSTLEIQRTEQGDSAMYLCASSFGGPSGDQETQYFGPGTRLLVL.

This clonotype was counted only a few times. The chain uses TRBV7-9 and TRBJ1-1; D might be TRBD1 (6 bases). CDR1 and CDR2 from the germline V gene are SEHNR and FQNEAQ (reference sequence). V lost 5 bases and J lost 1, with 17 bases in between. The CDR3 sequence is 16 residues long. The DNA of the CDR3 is TGTGCCAGCAGCCCCAGACGGGACACGCGGAACACTGAAGCTTTCTTT. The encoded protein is CASSPRRDTRNTEAFF.

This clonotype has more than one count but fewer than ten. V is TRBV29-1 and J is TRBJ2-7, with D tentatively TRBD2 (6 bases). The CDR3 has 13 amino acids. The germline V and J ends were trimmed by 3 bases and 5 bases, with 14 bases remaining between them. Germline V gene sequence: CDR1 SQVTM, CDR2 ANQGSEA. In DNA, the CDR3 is TGCAGCGTTGATGGGGGGACCGTCGACGAGCAGTACTTC. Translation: CSVDGGTVDEQYF.

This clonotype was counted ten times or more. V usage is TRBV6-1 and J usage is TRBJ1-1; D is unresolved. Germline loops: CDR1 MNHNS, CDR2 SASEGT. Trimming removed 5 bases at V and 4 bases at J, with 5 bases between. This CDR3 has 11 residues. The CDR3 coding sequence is TGTGCCAGCAGTTTAATCACTGAAGCTTTCTTT. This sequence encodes CASSLITEAFF.

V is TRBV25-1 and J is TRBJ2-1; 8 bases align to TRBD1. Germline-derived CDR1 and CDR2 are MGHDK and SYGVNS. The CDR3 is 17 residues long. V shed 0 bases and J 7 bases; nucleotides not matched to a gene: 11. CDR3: CASSEYFGQGASNEQFF. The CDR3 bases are TGTGCCAGCAGTGAATATTTCGGCCAGGGGGCCTCAAATGAGCAGTTCTTC.

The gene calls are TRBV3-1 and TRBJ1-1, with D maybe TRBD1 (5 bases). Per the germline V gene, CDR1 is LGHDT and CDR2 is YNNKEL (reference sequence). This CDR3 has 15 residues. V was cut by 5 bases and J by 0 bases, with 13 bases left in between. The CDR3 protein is CASSWGWSLNTEAFF. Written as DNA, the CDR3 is TGTGCCAGCAGCTGGGGCTGGTCCCTGAACACTGAAGCTTTCTTT.

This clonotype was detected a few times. As DNA, the CDR3 is TGTGCCAGCAGTGAGAACAGAGGCACCGGGGAGCTGTTTTTT. Amino acid sequence: CASSENRGTGELFF. V usage is TRBV2 and J usage is TRBJ2-2; D call uncertain. This CDR3 is built from 14 residues. Germline-derived CDR1 and CDR2 are SNHLY and FYNNEI. V was trimmed by 3 bases and J by 4 bases, leaving 9 bases between them.

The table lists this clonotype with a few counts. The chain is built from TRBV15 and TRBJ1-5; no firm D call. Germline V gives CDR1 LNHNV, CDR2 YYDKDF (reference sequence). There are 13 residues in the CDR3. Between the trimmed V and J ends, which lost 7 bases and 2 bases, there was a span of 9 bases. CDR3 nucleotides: TGTGCCACCACCTCGGGAGGCAATCAGCCCCAGCATTTT. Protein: CATTSGGNQPQHF.

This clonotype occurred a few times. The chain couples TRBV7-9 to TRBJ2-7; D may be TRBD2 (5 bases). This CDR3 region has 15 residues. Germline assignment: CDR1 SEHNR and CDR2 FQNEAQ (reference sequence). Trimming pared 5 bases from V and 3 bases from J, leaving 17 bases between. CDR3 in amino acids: CASSQGLYGNYEQYV. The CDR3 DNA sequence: TGTGCCAGCAGCCAAGGACTTTATGGGAACTACGAGCAGTACGTC.

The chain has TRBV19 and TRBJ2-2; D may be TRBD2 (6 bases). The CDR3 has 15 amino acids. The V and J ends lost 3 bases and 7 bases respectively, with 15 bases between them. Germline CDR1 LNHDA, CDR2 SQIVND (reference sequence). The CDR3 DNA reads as TGTGCCAGTAGTATCCTCGGGGGACCGGGCGGGGAGCTGTTTTTT. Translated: CASSILGGPGGELFF.

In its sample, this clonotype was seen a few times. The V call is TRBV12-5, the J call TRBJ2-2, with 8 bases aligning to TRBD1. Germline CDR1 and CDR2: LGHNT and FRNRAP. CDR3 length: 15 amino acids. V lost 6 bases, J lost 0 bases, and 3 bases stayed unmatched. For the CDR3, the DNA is TGTGCTAGTGGAACAGGGGGTTCGAACACCGGGGAGCTGTTTTTT. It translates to CASGTGGSNTGELFF.